The 23 T cell receptor beta chains below were found in one sample sequenced in a study of beta chain features in type 1 diabetes. These receptors have no identified antigens. The entirety of the isolated RNA underwent reverse transcription, so expressed TCRB transcripts were sequenced. Some clones are missing from TCRdb's copy, which holds only in-frame ones; the method was immunoSEQ multiplex PCR. The sample contains fewer than 110,000 clones, about 26% of which appear only once. Overall study results and limits: Across all four CD4+ subsets, people with type 1 diabetes showed modestly shorter TCRB CDR3s.

The sequenced sample was central memory CD4+ T cells from blood. The receptors stem from a young woman with type 1 diabetes.

This clone appeared once. V is TRBV28 and J is TRBJ2-7; a possible D gene is TRBD1 (6 bases). Trimming stripped 5 bases from V and 6 bases from J, with 8 bases between. CDR3 length equals 11 residues. Germline values: CDR1 MDHEN, CDR2 SYDVKM. DNA for the CDR3: TGTGCCAGCAGTCCCAGGGGCGAGCAGTACTTC. Its protein product is CASSPRGEQYF.

The sample holds a few counts of this clone. J is TRBJ2-7 and V is TRBV7-3, with D possibly being TRBD2 (5 bases). The ends were cut back, 2 bases at V and 1 base at J, with 12 bases in the middle. Germline-derived CDR1 and CDR2 are SGHTA and FQGTGA. The CDR3 consists of 15 residues. The CDR3 nucleotides are TGTGCCAGCAGCTTAGCGAGGGCCAGTTCCTACGAGCAGTACTTC. It translates to CASSLARASSYEQYF. Complete variable domain (other parts from reference TRBV7-3 and TRBJ2-7): GAGVSQTPSNKVTEKGKYVELRCDPISGHTALYWYRQSLGQGPEFLIYFQGTGAADDSGLPNDRFFAVRPEGSVSTLKIQRTERGDSAVYLCASSLARASSYEQYFGPGTRLTVT.

This clone appeared a few times. The chain links TRBV11-2 to TRBJ2-7, with D uncertain. CDR1 is SGHAT, CDR2 FQNNGV, per germline. V was pared by 2 bases and J by 6 bases, with 11 bases between. The CDR3 has 13 residues. This CDR3 reads CASSLSVRVEQYF. The CDR3 nucleotides read TGTGCCAGCAGCTTAAGCGTACGGGTCGAGCAGTACTTC.

This clone was found a few times. Here the CDR3 DNA reads TGTGCCAGCTCTCCTCAGGGGAGCAATCAGCCCCAGCATTTT. Amino acids: CASSPQGSNQPQHF. The chain has TRBV18 and TRBJ1-5, with D possibly TRBD1 on 6 matching bases. Germline CDR1 KGHSH, CDR2 LQKENI. V was shortened by 6 bases and J by 1 base, with 10 bases between the two germline ends. The CDR3 is made up of 14 amino acids.

The rearrangement joins TRBV4-3 to TRBJ1-2; TRBD1 matches 11 bases. J lost 5 bases, V lost 1 base, and 6 bases had no gene match. In germline, CDR1 is LGHNA, CDR2 YSLEER. The CDR3 is 16 residues long. CDR3: CASSQGDRGLLYGYTF. The CDR3 DNA reads TGCGCCAGCAGCCAAGGGGACAGGGGGTTGTTGTATGGCTACACCTTC.

The rearrangement joins TRBV23-1 to TRBJ1-2; weak D call: TRBD1 (5 bases). TRBV23-1 carries the ORF label, with uncertain function. V was shortened by 8 bases and J by 1 base, with 14 bases between the two germline ends. This CDR3 is 14 amino acids long. CDR3 region: CASPSKGINYGYTF. The CDR3, as DNA: TGCGCCAGCCCATCAAAGGGGATTAACTATGGCTACACCTTC.

The chain joins TRBV5-1 to TRBJ2-3, with TRBD2 matching over 9 bases. The CDR3 covers 14 residues. The germline V gene encodes CDR1 SGHRS and CDR2 YFSETQ. Trimming cost V 7 bases and J 5 bases; bases outside gene matches: 8. The CDR3, as DNA: TGCGCCAGCTCGATGGCTAGCGGGGTAGATACGCAGTATTTT. Encoded protein: CASSMASGVDTQYF.

Only a few counts were recorded for this clone. The chain links TRBV15 to TRBJ1-5; D might be TRBD1 (6 bases). This CDR3 region has 14 residues. Trimming cost V 1 base and J 2 bases, with 6 bases left between them. Germline CDR1 is LNHNV and CDR2 is YYDKDF (reference sequence). This chain's CDR3 is CATSRGQGNQPQHF. The CDR3 DNA follows: TGTGCCACCAGCAGAGGACAGGGCAATCAGCCCCAGCATTTT.

The CDR3 reads CAWSVRLAGGDEQFF. Written as DNA, the CDR3 is TGTGCCTGGAGTGTCCGACTAGCGGGAGGAGATGAGCAGTTCTTC. The J gene is TRBJ2-1, the V gene TRBV30; 13 nucleotides line up with TRBD2. CDR3 length: 15 residues. Looked up from germline, CDR1 is GTSNPN and CDR2 is SVGIG (reference sequence). Trimming took 0 bases from V and 8 from J; bases not matched to a gene: 4. Using reference TRBV30 and TRBJ2-1 for the parts outside the CDR3, the full variable domain is SQTIHQWPATLVQPVGSPLSLECTVEGTSNPNLYWYRQAAGRGLQLLFYSVGIGQISSEVPQNLSASRPQDRQFILSSKKLLLSDSGFYLCAWSVRLAGGDEQFFGPGTRLTVL.

This clone was found a few times. J is TRBJ1-4 and V is TRBV18; the D gene is possibly TRBD1 (5 bases). With 10 bases removed from V and 4 bases from J, the gap between germline ends came to 25 bases. The CDR3 consists of 17 residues. From germline, CDR1 is KGHSH and CDR2 LQKENI. CDR3 loop: CANPTGDGTTFNEKLFF. The CDR3 DNA reads as TGTGCCAACCCAACCGGGGACGGGACTACCTTTAATGAAAAACTGTTTTTT. Filled out from reference TRBV18 and TRBJ1-4, the complete variable domain reads NAGVMQNPRHLVRRRGQEARLRCSPMKGHSHVYWYRQLPEEGLKFMVYLQKENIIDESGMPKERFSAEFPKEGPSILRIQQVVRGDSAAYFCANPTGDGTTFNEKLFFGSGTQLSVL.

This clone was counted a few times. The CDR3 nucleotides read TGCGCCAGCAGCCCTGGACTAGCGGGAGCAAAGGAGCAGTTCTTC. Its translation: CASSPGLAGAKEQFF. The chain uses TRBV4-3 and TRBJ2-1; 13 bases map to TRBD2. V was pared by 4 bases and J by 10 bases, with 7 bases of the junction left unmatched. The CDR3 totals 15 residues. Germline lookup yields CDR1 LGHNA and CDR2 YSLEER.

This sequence joins TRBV5-3 and TRBJ2-1, with TRBD2 matching over 13 bases. TRBV5-3 is noted as an ORF with a role that remains uncertain. This CDR3 has 17 amino acids. With V trimmed by 8 bases and J by 0 bases, 8 bases remained unmatched. The DNA of the CDR3 is TGTGCCAGCAAGGGACTAGCGGGACTGAGCTCCTACAATGAGCAGTTCTTC. Residues: CASKGLAGLSSYNEQFF.

This clone was seen a handful of times. The chain carries TRBV5-4 and TRBJ2-1; D remains unclear. CDR3 size: 15 residues. Trimming left V 0 bases short and J 6 bases short, with 13 bases between. Germline CDR1 is SGHNT and CDR2 is YYREEE (reference sequence). Here the CDR3 DNA reads TGTGCCAGCAGCTTGGAGGTCCGCAGGTCCAATGAGCAGTTCTTC. It encodes CASSLEVRRSNEQFF.

This clone was seen a handful of times. The genes are TRBV6-5 and TRBJ2-2, with 7 bases fitting TRBD2. Germline values: CDR1 MNHEY, CDR2 SVGAGI. J gave up 2 bases and V 6 bases, and 3 bases lay outside the gene matches. This CDR3 region has 14 residues. Written as DNA, the CDR3 is TGTGCCAGCAGGACGGGAGGAAACACCGGGGAGCTGTTTTTT. Its protein product is CASRTGGNTGELFF.

This clone was seen only a few times. The chain combines TRBV25-1 with TRBJ1-1; D may be TRBD1 (6 bases). Trimming pared 5 bases from V and 2 bases from J, leaving 9 bases between. The CDR3 is 13 residues long. Germline CDR1 MGHDK, CDR2 SYGVNS. The CDR3 protein is CASSPGQNTEAFF. Here the CDR3 DNA reads TGTGCCAGCAGTCCGGGACAAAACACTGAAGCTTTCTTT. The entire variable domain, with the rest obtained from reference TRBV25-1 and TRBJ1-1, is as follows: EADIYQTPRYLVIGTGKKITLECSQTMGHDKMYWYQQDPGMELHLIHYSYGVNSTEKGDLSSESTVSRIRTEHFPLTLESARPSHTSQYLCASSPGQNTEAFFGQGTRLTVV.

The table lists this clone with a few counts. CDR3 loop: CASTSQGASGYTF. The CDR3 DNA reads TGTGCCAGTACTAGTCAGGGGGCAAGTGGCTACACCTTC. The J gene is TRBJ1-2, the V gene TRBV19; 8 bases agree with TRBD1. CDR1 is LNHDA, CDR2 SQIVND, per germline (reference sequence). V lost 7 bases, J lost 7 bases, and 8 bases stayed unmatched. The CDR3 runs to 13 residues.

The chain is built from TRBV6-5 and TRBJ2-1; possible D gene TRBD1, 5 bases. The CDR3 totals 13 residues. Between the trimmed V and J ends, which lost 0 bases and 14 bases, there was a span of 14 bases. CDR1 MNHEY and CDR2 SVGAGI come from the germline V gene. The DNA of the CDR3 is TGTGCCAGCAGTTACTCCCAGGGTTTACAGAAGTTCTTC. It yields the protein CASSYSQGLQKFF.

The gene calls are TRBV15 and TRBJ2-2, with TRBD1 as a possible D gene (5 bases). The CDR3 extends over 18 amino acids. The V gene's germline CDR1 is LNHNV and CDR2 YYDKDF (reference sequence). V was clipped by 1 base and J by 4 bases, with 19 bases between them. The CDR3 is CATSRAAGLGSGTGELFF. The CDR3 region has the DNA TGTGCCACCAGCAGAGCGGCAGGGTTAGGTTCGGGCACCGGGGAGCTGTTTTTT.

This chain uses TRBV5-1 with TRBJ2-5; 10 positions agree with TRBD1. V was clipped by 1 base and J by 4 bases; unmatched bases: 10. The germline CDR1 and CDR2 sequences are SGHRS and YFSETQ. The CDR3 has 17 residues. DNA of the CDR3: TGCGCCAGCAGCTTGCCCGGGACAGGGGCAGGCAGAGAGACCCAGTACTTC. Its translation is CASSLPGTGAGRETQYF.

The V gene is TRBV30, the J gene TRBJ2-5; 8 nucleotides line up with TRBD2. CDR1 GTSNPN and CDR2 SVGIG come from the germline V gene (reference sequence). Germline trimming cut 3 bases from V and 4 bases from J; bases unmatched to any gene: 7. The CDR3 loop spans 14 amino acids. CDR3 DNA: TGTGCCTGGAGCGGGGGGGCCCTTGGAGAGACCCAGTACTTC. Its translation is CAWSGGALGETQYF.

The chain couples TRBV5-4 to TRBJ1-1; the D gene is possibly TRBD1 (6 bases). V lost 0 bases and J lost 3, with 9 bases in between. From germline, CDR1 is SGHNT and CDR2 YYREEE (reference sequence). The CDR3 is 14 amino acids. CDR3 in DNA: TGTGCCAGCAGCTTGGCCGCAGGGGACACTGAAGCTTTCTTT. This gives the protein CASSLAAGDTEAFF.

This clone was observed a few times. The chain recombines TRBV28 with TRBJ2-7; D may be TRBD2 (6 bases). CDR1 and CDR2 from the germline V gene are MDHEN and SYDVKM. This CDR3 region has 15 residues. Trimming cost V 5 bases and J 6 bases, with 20 bases left between them. CDR3 loop: CASSTTGLGSGEQYF. CDR3 DNA sequence: TGTGCCAGCAGTACAACGGGACTCGGGTCGGGCGAGCAGTACTTC.

This clone appeared a few times. The rearrangement uses TRBV30 and TRBJ2-3; the match to TRBD1 covers 10 bases. This CDR3 has 15 residues. Germline V gives CDR1 GTSNPN, CDR2 SVGIG (reference sequence). V shed 2 bases, J shed 1 base, and the junction held 3 bases outside the gene matches. Here the CDR3 reads CAWSPGTGGTDTQYF. CDR3 DNA sequence: TGTGCCTGGAGTCCCGGGACAGGGGGCACAGATACGCAGTATTTT.